This entry lists 10 T cell receptor beta chains sequenced from one sample in a study of T-cell reconstitution after alpha-beta-depleted transplantation in children. This sample's TCRbeta library carried unique molecular identifier barcodes. Each CDR3 protein gets one entry after TCRdb re-called the PCR reads with MiXCR. The table lists about 200,000 distinct CDR3 sequences, about 15% of them singletons. This specimen was PBMCs, mostly from graft donor cells, taken 360 days after TCRalphabeta/CD19-depleted stem cell transplant. Source of these receptors: a male patient aged 2-9 years who had a stem cell transplant for acute lymphoblastic leukemia, so the T cells may come from the graft donor.

Many counts were recorded for this clonotype. The rearrangement links TRBV5-1 to TRBJ1-4, with a tentative D call TRBD1 (5 bases). The CDR3 covers 14 residues. The germline gives CDR1 SGHRS, CDR2 YFSETQ. V was clipped by 6 bases and J by 3 bases, with 12 bases between them. The CDR3 sequence is CASTPTASNEKLFF. The CDR3 DNA follows: TGCGCCAGCACCCCGACAGCTTCTAATGAAAAACTGTTTTTT.

The rearrangement joins TRBV7-2 to TRBJ2-7, with D unclear. CDR1 and CDR2 (germline): SGHTA, FQGNSA. The CDR3 is 11 amino acids. Trimming took 2 bases from V and 4 from J, leaving 3 bases between them. The DNA for the CDR3 is TGTGCCAGCAGCTTACAATACGAGCAGTACTTC. Amino acids: CASSLQYEQYF. Full variable domain (outside the CDR3, taken from reference TRBV7-2 and TRBJ2-7): GAGVSQSPSNKVTEKGKDVELRCDPISGHTALYWYRQSLGQGLEFLIYFQGNSAPDKSGLPSDRFSAERTGGSVSTLTIQRTQQEDSAVYLCASSLQYEQYFGPGTRLTVT.

This clonotype appeared once. The chain links TRBV7-9 to TRBJ2-2; a weak D match, TRBD1 (5 bases). V shed 5 bases and J shed 1 base, with 11 bases lying between them. In germline, CDR1 is SEHNR, CDR2 FQNEAQ (reference sequence). There are 15 residues in the CDR3. CDR3 residues: CASSPTALNTGELFF. DNA for the CDR3: TGTGCCAGCAGCCCGACAGCATTGAACACCGGGGAGCTGTTTTTT.

This sequence joins TRBV4-3 and TRBJ2-7; 8 bases match TRBD1. Germline CDR1 is LGHNA and CDR2 is YSLEER. This CDR3 contains 15 residues. With V trimmed by 4 bases and J by 1 base, 6 bases remained unmatched. The CDR3 DNA reads as TGCGCCAGCAGCCCCGGACAGGGTCAGTCCTACGAGCAGTACTTC. Its translation: CASSPGQGQSYEQYF.

V gene TRBV27 combines with J gene TRBJ2-7, with 7 bases matching TRBD1. This CDR3 comprises 12 residues. In germline, CDR1 is MNHEY, CDR2 SMNVEV (reference sequence). V lost 8 bases, J lost 13 bases, and 14 bases stayed unmatched. The CDR3 region is CASDGQVSGLYF. The CDR3 DNA sequence: TGTGCCAGCGATGGACAGGTTTCCGGGCTTTACTTC.

The table lists this clonotype with a few counts. The chain combines TRBV12-3 or TRBV12-4 with TRBJ1-5, with TRBD1 matching 9 bases. Trimming at V came to 7 bases and at J to 5 bases, leaving 9 bases not matched to a gene. This CDR3 spans 15 amino acids. CDR3 sequence: CASIPGTGRDQPQHF. The CDR3 region has the DNA TGTGCCAGCATTCCCGGGACAGGGAGGGATCAGCCCCAGCATTTT.

This chain links TRBV3-1 with TRBJ2-3; 9 positions agree with TRBD2. Germline-derived CDR1 and CDR2 are LGHDT and YNNKEL (reference sequence). V was pared by 2 bases and J by 2 bases, with 14 bases of the junction left unmatched. CDR3 length: 19 residues. CDR3 DNA sequence: TGTGCCAGCAGCCAAATCCGGCTTCGAGCGGGGGGAAACACAGATACGCAGTATTTT. It codes for CASSQIRLRAGGNTDTQYF.

V usage is TRBV7-2 and J usage is TRBJ2-3; 9 bases map to TRBD1. V lost 3 bases to trimming and J lost 1 base; unmatched junction nucleotides: 5. The CDR3 is made up of 16 amino acids. Germline CDR1 and CDR2: SGHTA and FQGNSA. In DNA form, the CDR3 reads TGTGCCAGCAGCTTGGGACAGGGCCCTGGCACAGATACGCAGTATTTT. As protein: CASSLGQGPGTDTQYF.

The CDR3 region is CASSRGEMTEAQYF. Here the CDR3 DNA reads TGTGCCAGCAGCCGGGGGGAGATGACAGAGGCGCAGTATTTT. J is TRBJ2-3 and V is TRBV3-1, with D perhaps matching TRBD2 (6 bases). Trimming stripped 4 bases from V and 10 bases from J, with 18 bases between. There are 14 residues in the CDR3. Per germline, CDR1 LGHDT and CDR2 YNNKEL (reference sequence).

This clonotype has just a few counts. V gene TRBV20-1 combines with J gene TRBJ1-1; no firm D call. Trimming shortened V by 3 bases and J by 4 bases, and 12 bases separated the two germline ends. The CDR3 is 13 amino acids. In germline, CDR1 is DFQATT, CDR2 SNEGSKA (reference sequence). CDR3 bases: TGCAGTGCTAGCGCAAGAGTGGGCACTGAAGCTTTCTTT. Translated: CSASARVGTEAFF.